The subject of this entry is one TCR beta chain. This sample is part of a study of blood T cell repertoires in COVID-19. Study-level background: Samples taken during acute and convalescent COVID-19 were collected in the United States, Italy and Spain.

Under the authors' procedure: Estimated nucleated cell counts came from reference gene primer amplification. The repertoire was sequenced with immunoSEQ multiplex PCR; TCRdb's copy has only in-frame clones and lacks some. That table supplies the V and J calls and clone size; D and trimming were determined from the DNA. The sample consists of about 260,000 clones, around four fifths of them appearing once. This CDR3 spans 15 amino acids. Germline CDR1 is LGHNT and CDR2 is FRNRAP. Trimming took 1 base from V and 10 from J, leaving 14 bases between them. The sample comprised peripheral blood. This receptor was obtained from a man in his 60s with acute or convalescent COVID-19. The V call is TRBV12-5, the J call TRBJ1-6; D perhaps matches TRBD1 (5 bases). This CDR3 reads CASGLAGGFGSPLHF. In DNA form, the CDR3 reads TGTGCTAGTGGTTTGGCGGGGGGTTTTGGCTCACCCCTCCACTTT.